Given below is one TCR beta chain in context. The antigen remains undetermined. Only one base separates this from a far larger clonotype, so it likely reflects a read error. Relying on iRepertoire HTBI primers and Arm-PCR of CDR3 regions, the team built TCR beta libraries. TCRdb reprocessed the multiplex PCR reads via MiXCR and lists one record per CDR3 protein. The data hold some 370,000 distinct CDR3 sequences, with roughly 23% observed a single time. Germline CDR1 SGHTA, CDR2 FQGTGA. This CDR3 is 15 amino acids long. This record comes from a study of regulatory T cells in long-lasting Graves disease. Broader study findings: Persistent Graves' patients showed less TCR diversity than newly diagnosed patients showed.

The time point here: persistent/refractory GD, antithyroid drugs over 5 years with positive TRAb. With RNA extracted from PBMCs as input, the TCR library was made. Graves' disease diagnosis used American Thyroid Association guidelines. This TCR came from a woman aged 40 to 50 with Graves disease. The V call is TRBV7-3, the J call TRBJ2-2, with D perhaps assigned TRBD1 or TRBD2 (5 bases each). The specimen comprised peripheral blood mononuclear cells (PBMCs), sampled when the disease was refractory, from a patient treated with antithyroid drugs. Written as DNA, the CDR3 is TGTGCCAGCAGTGAAGGGACGGTGAACACCGGGGAGCCGTTTTTT. Its protein product is CASSEGTVNTGEPFF.